The present T cell receptor beta chain was sequenced within a study of CD8 T cells in ankylosing spondylitis. TCR beta libraries were made by quantitative 5'-RACE with molecular barcodes. TCRdb re-derived calls from the 5' RACE reads in MiXCR, one entry per CDR3 protein. The sample shows around 450,000 distinct CDR3 sequences, roughly a quarter of them seen only once. General study findings and limits: Among TCR beta sequences, a motif of several highly homologous variants appeared characteristic of ankylosing spondylitis blood. Matched ankylosing spondylitis synovial fluid reportedly contained a significantly enriched population of disease-linked clones.

There are 16 residues in the CDR3. Germline V gives CDR1 SEHNR, CDR2 FQNEAQ (reference sequence). V lost 5 bases and J lost 0; bases outside the gene matches: 4. A word on this clonotype: The antigen remains undetermined.

Source material: blood, either unsorted or a sorted T cell fraction (not recorded which). V and J are TRBV7-9 and TRBJ1-6, with TRBD1 identical over 7 bases. The source of this sequence is a male donor with ankylosing spondylitis. As DNA, the CDR3 is TGTGCCAGCAGCCAACAGGGGAGCTCCTATAATTCACCCCTCCACTTT. It translates to CASSQQGSSYNSPLHF.